This T cell receptor beta chain was captured by sequencing in a study of CD8+ T cells in alopecia areata. RNA extraction was followed by reverse transcription into cDNA, which acted as the sequencing template. Libraries were prepared by immunoSEQ multiplex PCR; TCRdb keeps only in-frame clonotypes and omits some of them. The table records 250,000 to 350,000 clones, around 64% of them present only once. The CDR3 has 14 residues. Between the trimmed V and J ends, which lost 7 bases and 2 bases, there was a span of 16 bases. Germline V gene data show CDR1 as SGHTS and CDR2 as YDEGEE. Documented treatment: oral pan-JAK inhibitor, 5-10 mg twice daily. This clone was detected a few times.

The source was CD4+ T cells sorted from blood, collected between weeks 51 and 54, from a patient treated with tofacitinib. The receptor's source is a human donor with alopecia areata. V is TRBV5-8 and J is TRBJ2-7, with D perhaps matching TRBD2 (7 bases). The DNA for the CDR3 is TGTGCCAGCTGCTACGGGGGGCAGACCTACGAGCAGTACTTC. Translating gives CASCYGGQTYEQYF. The full variable domain, with the rest looked up from reference TRBV5-8 and TRBJ2-7, is EAGVTQSPTHLIKTRGQQATLRCSPISGHTSVYWYQQALGLGLQFLLWYDEGEERNRGNFPPRFSGRQFPNYSSELNVNALELEDSALYLCASCYGGQTYEQYFGPGTRLTVT.